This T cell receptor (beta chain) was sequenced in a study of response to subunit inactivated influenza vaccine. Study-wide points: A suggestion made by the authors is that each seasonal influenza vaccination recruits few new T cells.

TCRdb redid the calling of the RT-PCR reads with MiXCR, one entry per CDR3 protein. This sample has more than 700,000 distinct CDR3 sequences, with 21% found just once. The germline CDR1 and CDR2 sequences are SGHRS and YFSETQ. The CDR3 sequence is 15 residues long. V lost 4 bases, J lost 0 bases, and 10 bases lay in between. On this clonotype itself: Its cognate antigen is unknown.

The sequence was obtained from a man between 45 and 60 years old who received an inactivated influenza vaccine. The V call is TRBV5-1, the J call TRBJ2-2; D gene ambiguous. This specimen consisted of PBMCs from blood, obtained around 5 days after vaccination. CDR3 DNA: TGCGCCAGCAGCCAGGCGAACGCGAACACCGGGGAGCTGTTTTTT. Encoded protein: CASSQANANTGELFF.